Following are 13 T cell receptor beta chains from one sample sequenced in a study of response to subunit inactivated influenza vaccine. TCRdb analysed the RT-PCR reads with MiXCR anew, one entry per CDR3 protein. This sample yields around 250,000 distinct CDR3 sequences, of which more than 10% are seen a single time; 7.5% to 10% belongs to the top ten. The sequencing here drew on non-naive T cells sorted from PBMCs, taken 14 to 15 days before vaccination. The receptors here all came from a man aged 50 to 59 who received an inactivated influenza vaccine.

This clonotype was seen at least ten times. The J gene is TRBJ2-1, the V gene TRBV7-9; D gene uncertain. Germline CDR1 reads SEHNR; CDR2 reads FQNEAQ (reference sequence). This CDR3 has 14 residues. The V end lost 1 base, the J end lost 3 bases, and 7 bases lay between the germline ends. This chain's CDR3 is CASSLDSGYNEQFF. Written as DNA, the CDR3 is TGTGCCAGCAGCTTAGATTCGGGCTACAATGAGCAGTTCTTC.

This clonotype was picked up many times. The CDR3 sequence: CASSFRAGQPQHF. CDR3 nucleotides: TGTGCCAGCAGTTTCCGGGCTGGACAGCCCCAGCATTTT. The chain recombines TRBV12-3 or TRBV12-4 with TRBJ1-5, with unresolved D. The CDR3 is made up of 13 amino acids. Trimming removed 3 bases from V and 7 bases from J, with 10 bases in between.

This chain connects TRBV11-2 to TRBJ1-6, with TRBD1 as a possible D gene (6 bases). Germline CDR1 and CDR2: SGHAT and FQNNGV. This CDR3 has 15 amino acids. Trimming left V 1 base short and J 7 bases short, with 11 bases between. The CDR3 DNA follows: TGTGCCAGCAGCTTAGCGACAGGTTCAAATTCACCCCTCCACTTT. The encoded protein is CASSLATGSNSPLHF. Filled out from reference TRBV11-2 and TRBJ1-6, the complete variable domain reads EAGVAQSPRYKIIEKRQSVAFWCNPISGHATLYWYQQILGQGPKLLIQFQNNGVVDDSQLPKDRFSAERLKGVDSTLKIQPAKLEDSAVYLCASSLATGSNSPLHFGNGTRLTVT.

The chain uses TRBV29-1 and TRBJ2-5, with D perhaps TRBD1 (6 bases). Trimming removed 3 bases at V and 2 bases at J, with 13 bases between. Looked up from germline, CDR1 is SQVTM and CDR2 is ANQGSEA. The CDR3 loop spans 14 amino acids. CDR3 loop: CSVEVIRGQETQYF. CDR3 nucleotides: TGCAGCGTTGAGGTAATCAGGGGACAAGAGACCCAGTACTTC.

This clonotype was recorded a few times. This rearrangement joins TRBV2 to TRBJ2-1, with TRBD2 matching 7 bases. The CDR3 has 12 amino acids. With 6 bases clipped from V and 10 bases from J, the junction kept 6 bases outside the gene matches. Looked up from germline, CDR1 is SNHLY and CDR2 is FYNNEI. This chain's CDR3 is CASRGLVGEQFF. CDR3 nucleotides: TGTGCCAGCAGAGGACTAGTAGGCGAGCAGTTCTTC. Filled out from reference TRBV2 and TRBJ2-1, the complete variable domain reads EPEVTQTPSHQVTQMGQEVILRCVPISNHLYFYWYRQILGQKVEFLVSFYNNEISEKSEIFDDQFSVERPDGSNFTLKIRSTKLEDSAMYFCASRGLVGEQFFGPGTRLTVL.

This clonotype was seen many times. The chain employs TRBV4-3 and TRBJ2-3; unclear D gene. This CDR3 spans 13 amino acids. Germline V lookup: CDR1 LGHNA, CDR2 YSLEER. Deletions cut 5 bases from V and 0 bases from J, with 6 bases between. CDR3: CASSEYSTDTQYF. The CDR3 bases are TGCGCCAGCAGCGAATACAGCACAGATACGCAGTATTTT.

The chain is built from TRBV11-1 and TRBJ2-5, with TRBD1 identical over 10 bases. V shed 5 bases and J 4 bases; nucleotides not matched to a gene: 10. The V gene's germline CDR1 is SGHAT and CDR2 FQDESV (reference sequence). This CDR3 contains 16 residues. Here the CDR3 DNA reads TGTGCCAGCAGCAAGGGGACAGGGGAGACGGGAGAGACCCAGTACTTC. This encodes CASSKGTGETGETQYF. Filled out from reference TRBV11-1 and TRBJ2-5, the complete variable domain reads EAEVAQSPRYKITEKSQAVAFWCDPISGHATLYWYRQILGQGPELLVQFQDESVVDDSQLPKDRFSAERLKGVDSTLKIQPAELGDSAMYLCASSKGTGETGETQYFGPGTRLLVL.

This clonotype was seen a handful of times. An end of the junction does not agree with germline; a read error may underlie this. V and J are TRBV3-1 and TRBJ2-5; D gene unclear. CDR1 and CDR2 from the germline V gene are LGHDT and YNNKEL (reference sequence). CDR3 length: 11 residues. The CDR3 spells CLSAHQETQYF. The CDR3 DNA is TGCCTCAGCGCCCATCAAGAGACCCAGTACTTC.

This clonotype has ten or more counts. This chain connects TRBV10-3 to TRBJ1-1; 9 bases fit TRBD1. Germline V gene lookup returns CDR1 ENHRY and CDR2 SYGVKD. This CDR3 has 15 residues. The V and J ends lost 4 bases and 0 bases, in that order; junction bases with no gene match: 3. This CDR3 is CAISAGTGMNTEAFF. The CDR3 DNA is TGTGCCATCAGTGCAGGGACAGGGATGAACACTGAAGCTTTCTTT.

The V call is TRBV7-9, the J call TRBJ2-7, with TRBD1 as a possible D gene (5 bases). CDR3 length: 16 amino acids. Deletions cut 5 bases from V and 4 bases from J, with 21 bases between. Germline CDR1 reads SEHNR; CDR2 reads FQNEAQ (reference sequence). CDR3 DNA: TGTGCCAGCAGCAGTTATCAGGGAACGCCGCGTTACGAGCAGTACTTC. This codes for CASSSYQGTPRYEQYF.

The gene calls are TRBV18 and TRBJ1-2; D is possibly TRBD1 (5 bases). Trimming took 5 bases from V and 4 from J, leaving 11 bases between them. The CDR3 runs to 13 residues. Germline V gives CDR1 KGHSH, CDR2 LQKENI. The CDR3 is CASSVDSLYGYTF. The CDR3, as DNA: TGTGCCAGCTCAGTCGACAGTCTCTATGGCTACACCTTC.

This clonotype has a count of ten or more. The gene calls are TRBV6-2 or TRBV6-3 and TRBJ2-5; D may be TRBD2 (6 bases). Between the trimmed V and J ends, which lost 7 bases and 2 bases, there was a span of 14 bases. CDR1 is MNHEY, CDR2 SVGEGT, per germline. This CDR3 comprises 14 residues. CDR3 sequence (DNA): TGTGCCAGCATTTTCGGGGAGGATCAAGAGACCCAGTACTTC. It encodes CASIFGEDQETQYF.

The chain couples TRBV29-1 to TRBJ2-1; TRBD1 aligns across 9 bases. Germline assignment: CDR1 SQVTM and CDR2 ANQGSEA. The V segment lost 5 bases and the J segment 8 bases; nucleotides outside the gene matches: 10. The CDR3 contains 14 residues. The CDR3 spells CSVHTGGIVDEQFF. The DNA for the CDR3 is TGCAGCGTTCACACAGGGGGCATAGTCGATGAGCAGTTCTTC.